This T cell receptor beta chain derives from a study of T cells in severe cutaneous drug reactions. TCR subtype-specific primers in iRepertoire multiplex PCR prepared libraries for bulk and single-cell sequencing. TCRdb reprocessed the multiplex PCR reads and keeps a single row for each CDR3 protein, giving no DNA. The sample includes about 9,600 distinct CDR3 sequences. Carbamazepine had induced Stevens-Johnson syndrome or toxic epidermal necrolysis in the sequenced donors. The length of the CDR3 is 13 residues. The germline V gene encodes CDR1 SQVTM and CDR2 ANQGSEA. This sequence was found in a human donor with Stevens-Johnson syndrome, a severe cutaneous drug reaction. J is TRBJ1-4 and V is TRBV29-1. Material: cells from a skin blister. The CDR3: CSVVGTGGEKLFF.